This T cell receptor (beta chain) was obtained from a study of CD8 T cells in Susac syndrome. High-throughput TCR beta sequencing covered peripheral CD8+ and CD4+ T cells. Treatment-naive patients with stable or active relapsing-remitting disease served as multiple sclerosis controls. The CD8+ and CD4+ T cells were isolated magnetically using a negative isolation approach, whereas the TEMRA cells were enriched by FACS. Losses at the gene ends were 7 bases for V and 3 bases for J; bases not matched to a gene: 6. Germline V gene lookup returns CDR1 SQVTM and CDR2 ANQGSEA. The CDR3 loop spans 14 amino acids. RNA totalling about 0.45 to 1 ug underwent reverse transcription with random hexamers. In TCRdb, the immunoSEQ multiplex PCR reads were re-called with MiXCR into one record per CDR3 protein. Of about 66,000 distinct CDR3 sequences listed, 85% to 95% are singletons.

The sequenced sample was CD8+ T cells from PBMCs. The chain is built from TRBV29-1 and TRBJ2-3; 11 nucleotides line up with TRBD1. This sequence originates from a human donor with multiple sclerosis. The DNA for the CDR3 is TGCAGCGGCTGGACAGGGGGCTCAACAGATACGCAGTATTTT. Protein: CSGWTGGSTDTQYF.